This T cell receptor (beta chain) was retrieved from a study of CD8 T cells in Susac syndrome (dated by TCRdb to between 2019 and 2020). Notes on the research overall: Repertoire sequencing was used to test whether CD8+ T cell activation and differentiation in Susac syndrome was antigen driven. CD8+ T cell repertoire clonality was compared between approximately 12 healthy donors, around 14 Susac syndrome patients and fewer than 19 multiple sclerosis patients. The research as a whole found: The TCR sequencing and HLA analysis was acknowledged to have included a relatively small number of individuals.

Peripheral blood CD8+ and CD4+ T cells from healthy donors, Susac syndrome patients and multiple sclerosis patients were profiled by high-throughput TCR beta sequencing. Healthy donors were included as age- and sex-matched controls. Bulk CD8+ and CD4+ T cells were purified by magnetic negative isolation, while CD8+ TEMRA cells were enriched using FACS. Blood was drawn into EDTA tubes, processed within 24 hours, and PBMCs were isolated by density gradient centrifugation. PBMCs intended for TCR sequencing were cryopreserved in liquid nitrogen and were subsequently thawed in a 37 degrees C water bath. A purity of at least 90% was achieved for sorted or isolated CD4+, CD8+ and CD8+ TEMRA cells. As concerns this clonotype: Its antigen has not been determined. Per-base qualities were not stored, and no clone one base away is much larger.

The CDR3 sequence holds 11 residues, the cysteine and phenylalanine included. Only the CDR3 DNA is retained, 33 bases long and in frame from the first base. Between the V and J ends, shortened by 2 bases and 7 bases respectively, the junction contains 2 bases. CDR1 and CDR2 (MDHEN, SYDVKM) derive from the germline V gene. RNA was extracted using the RNeasy kit, and roughly 0.5 to 1 microgram was reverse transcribed with random hexamers. TCR beta CDR3 regions were amplified with the immunoSEQ multiplex PCR assay covering 54 Vbeta and 13 Jbeta segments. PCR amplification bias was corrected by using a synthetic template baseline for primer optimization and computational correction. As for how the authors treated the data: Reads were assigned to V, D and J genes according to IMGT and analyzed in immunoSEQ Analyzer, with only productive sequences retained. Clonality was calculated as one minus the Shannon entropy normalized by log2 of the number of productive unique sequences. For each patient and control, public and private clones were evaluated within the 100 most prevalent clones. Clones were defined as Susac-specific when absent from the healthy and MS cohorts, from about 1,100 published viral clones and from other ImmuneACCESS disease sequences. TCRdb reprocessed the public reads (quality trimming at Q25 with fastp, clone calling with MiXCR) and kept in-frame beta chains. Entries that share a CDR3 protein sequence are merged under the most common genes and DNA. The V and J calls reflect TCRdb's pipeline rather than the authors' work. Across this sample there are 51,000 or so distinct CDR3 sequences, with approximately 93% seen only once. The top ten clones comprise about 0.55% of the sample.

The rearranged chain carries TRBV28 and TRBJ1-4; the D gene remains uncertain. Sequenced material: CD8+ T cells from PBMCs. The receptor was isolated from a human donor in good health. CDR3 region: CASSLSEKLFF. The nucleotides are TGTGCCAGCAGTTTAAGTGAAAAACTGTTTTTT.